The next 29 T cell receptor beta chains were all read from a single sample in a study of T cells in narcolepsy. Produced via immunoSEQ multiplex PCR; TCRdb's table is partial and in-frame only. The sample shows around 30,000 clones, 83% of them seen only once. Input material: CD45RA- memory CD4+ T cells from PBMCs. All receptors come from a human donor with narcolepsy.

V is TRBV7-9 and J is TRBJ1-1; D ambiguous. Germline lookup yields CDR1 SEHNR and CDR2 FQNEAQ (reference sequence). The CDR3 consists of 11 residues. V was pared by 4 bases and J by 5 bases, with 5 bases between. CDR3 amino acids: CASSSGTEAFF. In DNA, the CDR3 is TGTGCCAGCAGCTCTGGGACTGAAGCTTTCTTT.

V gene TRBV7-3 combines with J gene TRBJ1-6; 9 bases line up with TRBD1. V gave up 5 bases and J gave up 7 bases; unmatched junction bases: 6. The CDR3 covers 15 residues. Germline-derived CDR1 and CDR2 are SGHTA and FQGTGA. CDR3 amino acids: CASSPGTGRNSPLHF. CDR3 sequence (DNA): TGTGCCAGCAGCCCAGGGACAGGGCGCAATTCACCCCTCCACTTT.

The V and J genes are TRBV10-3 and TRBJ1-2, with D hard to call. Germline V gene lookup returns CDR1 ENHRY and CDR2 SYGVKD. The CDR3 runs 13 residues. V lost 0 bases and J 4 bases, leaving 6 bases between the germline ends. CDR3 DNA sequence: TGTGCCATCAGTGAGTCCGAAGTCTATGGCTACACCTTC. Protein: CAISESEVYGYTF.

This chain uses TRBV13 with TRBJ2-1, with 7 bases fitting TRBD1. Looked up from germline, CDR1 is PRHDT and CDR2 is FYEKMQ (reference sequence). The CDR3 sequence is 15 residues long. The ends lost 4 bases at V and 2 bases at J; junction bases unmatched: 5. CDR3 bases: TGTGCCAGCAGCTACGACAGGGACACCTACAATGAGCAGTTCTTC. Translation gives CASSYDRDTYNEQFF.

V usage is TRBV7-8 and J usage is TRBJ2-2, with a tentative D call TRBD1 (5 bases). Trimming stripped 2 bases from V and 6 bases from J, with 13 bases between. The CDR3 runs 15 residues. CDR1 is SGHVS, CDR2 FQNEAQ, per germline. CDR3 nucleotide sequence: TGTGCCAGCAGCTTATCCAGGGATGGGCCCGGGGAGCTGTTTTTT. Translating it yields CASSLSRDGPGELFF.

The chain is built from TRBV6-5 and TRBJ1-2; no clear D. The ends were cut back, 6 bases at V and 4 bases at J, with 6 bases in the middle. CDR1 MNHEY and CDR2 SVGAGI come from the germline V gene. This CDR3 comprises 11 residues. In DNA, the CDR3 is TGTGCCAGCAGGTCTACCTATGGCTACACCTTC. Residues: CASRSTYGYTF.

This chain connects TRBV5-5 to TRBJ2-7; 9 nucleotides agree with TRBD1. Germline V lookup: CDR1 SGHKS, CDR2 YYEKEE (reference sequence). V dropped 5 bases and J dropped 5; count of bases not matched to a gene: 11. The CDR3 runs 15 residues. CDR3 residues: CASRITGTGTNEQYF. The CDR3 nucleotides read TGTGCCAGCAGGATTACCGGGACAGGGACCAACGAGCAGTACTTC.

The chain combines TRBV30 with TRBJ1-1; D is uncertain. Trimming left V 0 bases short and J 3 bases short, with 11 bases between. CDR3 size: 14 residues. Germline V lookup: CDR1 GTSNPN, CDR2 SVGIG (reference sequence). The CDR3 loop reads CAWSVPPRDTEAFF. The CDR3 nucleotides are TGTGCCTGGAGTGTCCCCCCGAGGGACACTGAAGCTTTCTTT. Drawing the rest from reference TRBV30 and TRBJ1-1, the complete variable domain is SQTIHQWPATLVQPVGSPLSLECTVEGTSNPNLYWYRQAAGRGLQLLFYSVGIGQISSEVPQNLSASRPQDRQFILSSKKLLLSDSGFYLCAWSVPPRDTEAFFGQGTRLTVV.

This clone has just one count. This sequence joins TRBV7-8 and TRBJ1-4, with 9 bases that match TRBD1. V shed 5 bases, J shed 7 bases, and the junction held 5 bases outside the gene matches. CDR3 length: 14 residues. CDR1 and CDR2 (germline): SGHVS, FQNEAQ. This chain's CDR3 is CASSRDRGSEKLFF. The CDR3 DNA reads TGTGCCAGCAGCCGCGACAGGGGGAGTGAAAAACTGTTTTTT.

The chain joins TRBV6-1 to TRBJ1-2, with D possibly being TRBD1 (6 bases). Germline CDR1 and CDR2: MNHNS and SASEGT. The CDR3 spans 15 residues. Trimming removed 8 bases from V and 2 bases from J, with 18 bases in between. The CDR3 DNA follows: TGTGCCAGCTGGGCCTCGGGACACATAAACTATGGCTACACCTTC. Translated, it gives CASWASGHINYGYTF.

V gene TRBV5-1 combines with J gene TRBJ1-6; D call uncertain. Trimming cost V 0 bases and J 9 bases, with 10 bases left between them. CDR1 and CDR2 from the germline V gene are SGHRS and YFSETQ. CDR3 length equals 14 residues. The CDR3 DNA is TGCGCCAGCAGCTTGGGTGACAATGGTTCACCCCTCCACTTT. Residues: CASSLGDNGSPLHF.

V gene TRBV11-2 combines with J gene TRBJ2-1, with 7 bases lining up with TRBD1. The CDR3 contains 16 residues. Trimming took 5 bases from V and 5 from J; bases not matched to a gene: 12. Germline loops: CDR1 SGHAT, CDR2 FQNNGV. The CDR3 sequence is CASSQRLGGVHNEQFF. In DNA form, the CDR3 reads TGTGCCAGCAGCCAAAGGCTAGGGGGCGTGCACAATGAGCAGTTCTTC.

This clone appeared once. This sequence joins TRBV5-4 and TRBJ1-1; no definite D call. The CDR3 has 16 residues. CDR1 and CDR2 from the germline V gene are SGHNT and YYREEE (reference sequence). The V end was cut by 4 bases, the J end by 1 base, with 17 bases between. In DNA form, the CDR3 reads TGTGCCAGCAGCCCCGTTCCCGTAGGACGGAACACTGAAGCTTTCTTT. Its translation: CASSPVPVGRNTEAFF.

This rearrangement joins TRBV27 to TRBJ1-5; tentatively, D is TRBD1 (6 bases). Trimming stripped 1 base from V and 3 bases from J, with 13 bases between. The CDR3 extends over 16 amino acids. Germline V lookup: CDR1 MNHEY, CDR2 SMNVEV (reference sequence). The CDR3 loop reads CASSLWAGVDNQPQHF. CDR3 nucleotide sequence: TGTGCCAGCAGTTTATGGGCAGGGGTTGACAATCAGCCCCAGCATTTT.

The table lists this clone with a few counts. This chain links TRBV7-2 with TRBJ2-1, with 11 positions matching TRBD2. After removal of 4 bases from V and 6 bases from J, the junction contained 5 bases not matched to a gene. The CDR3 has 15 residues. Per the germline V gene, CDR1 is SGHTA and CDR2 is FQGNSA. The CDR3 bases are TGTGCCAGCAGCTCGCTCCTAGCGGGGGGCAATGAGCAGTTCTTC. Its protein product is CASSSLLAGGNEQFF.

This sequence joins TRBV6-1 and TRBJ2-3; D remains unclear. The germline V and J ends were trimmed by 0 bases and 9 bases, with 13 bases remaining between them. The CDR3 contains 14 residues. The germline CDR1 and CDR2 sequences are MNHNS and SASEGT. The CDR3 coding sequence is TGTGCCAGCAGTGAAGCCCTCATCGGTGACACGCAGTATTTT. It codes for CASSEALIGDTQYF.

The chain carries TRBV7-3 and TRBJ2-5; D is perhaps TRBD2 (5 bases). The V gene's germline CDR1 is SGHTA and CDR2 FQGTGA. The CDR3 contains 14 residues. Trimming took off 8 bases at V and 2 bases at J, with 15 bases between the two ends. The CDR3 here is CASGVAGPQETQYF. CDR3 coding DNA: TGTGCCAGCGGGGTCGCGGGTCCTCAAGAGACCCAGTACTTC. The entire variable domain, with the rest obtained from reference TRBV7-3 and TRBJ2-5, is as follows: GAGVSQTPSNKVTEKGKYVELRCDPISGHTALYWYRQSLGQGPEFLIYFQGTGAADDSGLPNDRFFAVRPEGSVSTLKIQRTERGDSAVYLCASGVAGPQETQYFGPGTRLLVL.

There are a few counts of this clone. V gene TRBV30 combines with J gene TRBJ1-1; 7 nucleotides agree with TRBD1. V was pared by 3 bases and J by 0 bases, with 10 bases of the junction left unmatched. The CDR3 totals 16 residues. Per the germline V gene, CDR1 is GTSNPN and CDR2 is SVGIG (reference sequence). The CDR3 nucleotides read TGTGCCTGGAGGGGGCAGGGGGGGCCCATGAACACTGAAGCTTTCTTT. Protein product: CAWRGQGGPMNTEAFF.

The rearrangement joins TRBV10-2 to TRBJ2-5; 8 bases line up with TRBD2. This CDR3 is 16 amino acids long. Germline CDR1 WSHSY, CDR2 SAAADI. Trimming at V came to 4 bases and at J to 2 bases, leaving 9 bases not matched to a gene. This chain's CDR3 is CASSGPKRGGQETQYF. CDR3 coding DNA: TGCGCCAGCAGTGGGCCCAAACGCGGGGGGCAAGAGACCCAGTACTTC.

This clone was observed a few times. The chain couples TRBV23-1 to TRBJ2-1; D remains ambiguous. TRBV23-1 counts as an open reading frame of uncertain function. V was clipped by 10 bases and J by 7 bases, with 17 bases between them. This CDR3 spans 13 amino acids. In DNA form, the CDR3 reads TGCGCCACTACTGTTTGGGGTCTTAATGAGCAGTTCTTC. It specifies CATTVWGLNEQFF.

The chain carries TRBV4-2 and TRBJ2-5; 11 nucleotides agree with TRBD2. The trim removed 2 bases at V and 2 bases at J, leaving 1 base unmatched. The CDR3 is 15 amino acids. Germline lookup yields CDR1 LGHNA and CDR2 YNFKEQ. Written as DNA, the CDR3 is TGTGCCAGCAGCCAATGGACTAGCGGGCAAGAGACCCAGTACTTC. It codes for CASSQWTSGQETQYF.

The chain links TRBV27 to TRBJ1-3; D gene ambiguous. The CDR3 contains 13 residues. V was cut by 8 bases and J by 1 base, with 9 bases left in between. Germline assignment: CDR1 MNHEY and CDR2 SMNVEV (reference sequence). CDR3 DNA: TGTGCCAGCGGGAGGCTATCTGGAAACACCATATATTTT. It encodes CASGRLSGNTIYF.

The chain has TRBV18 and TRBJ2-3; D is uncertain. The V end was cut by 6 bases, the J end by 4 bases, with 8 bases between. The CDR3 spans 12 residues. The germline gives CDR1 KGHSH, CDR2 LQKENI. CDR3 sequence (DNA): TGTGCCAGCTCCCTGGGGTCAGATACGCAGTATTTT. Translation gives CASSLGSDTQYF.

This chain connects TRBV21-1 to TRBJ1-5; TRBD1 is the table's D call and was not checked against the DNA. TRBV21-1 is reported as a pseudogene. This CDR3 has 16 amino acids. The CDR3 DNA reads TGTGCCAGCAGCAAATCTAAGGACAGGTGCCATCAGCCCCAGCATTTT. Encoded protein: CASSKSKDRCHQPQHF.

The chain links TRBV7-2 to TRBJ2-2; D is ambiguous. V lost 5 bases and J 6 bases, leaving 16 bases between the germline ends. The CDR3 runs to 15 residues. CDR1 is SGHTA, CDR2 FQGNSA, per germline. CDR3 nucleotides: TGTGCCAGCAGCCCCCGAGGTATGTCAGCCGGGGAGCTGTTTTTT. It is translated as CASSPRGMSAGELFF.

The genes are TRBV7-2 and TRBJ1-1, with a weak D call TRBD1 (6 bases). The CDR3 covers 13 residues. The germline gives CDR1 SGHTA, CDR2 FQGNSA. Trimming shortened V by 4 bases and J by 4 bases, and 10 bases separated the two germline ends. In DNA form, the CDR3 reads TGTGCCAGCAGCTCTCAGGGGAGCACTGAAGCTTTCTTT. This translates into CASSSQGSTEAFF.

This sequence joins TRBV19 and TRBJ1-2; D possibly corresponds to TRBD1 (5 bases). Trimming shortened V by 3 bases and J by 0 bases, and 8 bases separated the two germline ends. This CDR3 has 14 residues. CDR1 LNHDA and CDR2 SQIVND come from the germline V gene (reference sequence). CDR3 DNA: TGTGCCAGTAGTATGATGACAGCTAACTATGGCTACACCTTC. Protein sequence: CASSMMTANYGYTF. Supplemented by reference TRBV19 and TRBJ1-2, the full variable domain reads DGGITQSPKYLFRKEGQNVTLSCEQNLNHDAMYWYRQDPGQGLRLIYYSQIVNDFQKGDIAEGYSVSREKKESFPLTVTSAQKNPTAFYLCASSMMTANYGYTFGSGTRLTVV.

This chain joins TRBV4-2 and TRBJ2-7; 8 nucleotides align to TRBD1. V dropped 1 base and J dropped 3; count of bases not matched to a gene: 5. The CDR3 length is 15 residues. The germline V gene encodes CDR1 LGHNA and CDR2 YNFKEQ. CDR3 sequence reads: CASSQVIGQGYEQYF. The CDR3 DNA follows: TGTGCCAGCAGCCAAGTAATCGGACAGGGCTACGAGCAGTACTTC.

The genes are TRBV6-5 and TRBJ1-5; TRBD1 is a possible D gene (6 bases). This CDR3 comprises 13 residues. V was trimmed by 6 bases and J by 6 bases, leaving 12 bases between them. From germline, CDR1 is MNHEY and CDR2 SVGAGI. Here the CDR3 DNA reads TGTGCCAGCAGGCCTGGGGGCAGTCAGCCCCAGCATTTT. This translates into CASRPGGSQPQHF.